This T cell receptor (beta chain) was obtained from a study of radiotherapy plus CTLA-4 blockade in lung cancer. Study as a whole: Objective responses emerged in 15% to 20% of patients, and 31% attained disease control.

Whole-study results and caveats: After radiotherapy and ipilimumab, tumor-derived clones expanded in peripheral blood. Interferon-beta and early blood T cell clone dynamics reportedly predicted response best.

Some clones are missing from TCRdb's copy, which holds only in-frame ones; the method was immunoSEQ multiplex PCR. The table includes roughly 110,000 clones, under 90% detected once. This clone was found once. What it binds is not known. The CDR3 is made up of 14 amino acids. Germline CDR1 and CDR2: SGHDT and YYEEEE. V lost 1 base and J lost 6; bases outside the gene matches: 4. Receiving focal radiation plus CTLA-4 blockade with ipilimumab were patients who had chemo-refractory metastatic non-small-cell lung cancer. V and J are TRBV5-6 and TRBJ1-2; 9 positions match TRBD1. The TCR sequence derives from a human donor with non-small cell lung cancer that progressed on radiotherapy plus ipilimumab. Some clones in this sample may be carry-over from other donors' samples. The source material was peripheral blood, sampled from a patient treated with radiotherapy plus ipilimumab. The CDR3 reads CASSLWTGANGYTF. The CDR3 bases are TGTGCCAGCAGCTTGTGGACAGGGGCCAATGGCTACACCTTC.